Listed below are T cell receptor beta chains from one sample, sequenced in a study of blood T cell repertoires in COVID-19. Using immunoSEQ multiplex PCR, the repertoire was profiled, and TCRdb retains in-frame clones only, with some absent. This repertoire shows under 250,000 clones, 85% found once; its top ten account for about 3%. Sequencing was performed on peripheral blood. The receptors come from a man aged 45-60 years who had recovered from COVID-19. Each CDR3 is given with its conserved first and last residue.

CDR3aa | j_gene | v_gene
CASRHKGQGITEAFF | TRBJ1-1 | TRBV5-1
CASSSRTGGAFF | TRBJ1-1 | TRBV6-2/TRBV6-3
CASRFNLGLNTGELFF | TRBJ2-2 | TRBV28
CASSYSKGQHYEQYF | TRBJ2-7 | TRBV6-5
CASSFGQGTYEQYF | TRBJ2-7 | TRBV5-1
CASSPPPTGRETQYF | TRBJ2-5 | TRBV7-9
CASSPRAGNQPQHF | TRBJ1-5 | TRBV6-5
CASSLVLAGADTGELFF | TRBJ2-2 | TRBV5-5
CASSPYDVAGGAYNEQFF | TRBJ2-1 | TRBV3-1/TRBV3-2
CATSRDAVNSYEQYF | TRBJ2-7 | TRBV15
CASSLSSSRRYAPPQYF | TRBJ2-3 | TRBV27
CASSPHPDRGRDGETQYF | TRBJ2-5 | TRBV7-9
CASSQAQGSNQPQHF | TRBJ1-5 | TRBV4-1
CASSSWEGQADTQYF | TRBJ2-3 | TRBV6-2/TRBV6-3
CASSSDRSSYNEQFF | TRBJ2-1 | TRBV6-1
CASSFFVGQGGHEQFF | TRBJ2-1 | TRBV27
CASSIDIPNTGELFF | TRBJ2-2 | TRBV19
CASSSILRPGDSWARGYTF | TRBJ1-2 | TRBV6-2/TRBV6-3
CASSPRSPGQGVAFF | TRBJ1-1 | TRBV3-1/TRBV3-2
CASSGLGGKDSPLHF | TRBJ1-6 | TRBV7-2
CASSLASSRETQYF | TRBJ2-5 | TRBV7-2
CASSKGAPNEQFF | TRBJ2-1 | TRBV21-1
CASSPTGAQVLVTQYF | TRBJ2-5 | TRBV10-1
CAWSIGGETQYF | TRBJ2-5 | TRBV30
CATSDPMSASAGENTGELFF | TRBJ2-2 | TRBV24-1
CASSILDRGTYNEQFF | TRBJ2-1 | TRBV19
CASSLRTSEAFF | TRBJ1-1 | TRBV28
CASSSLAGGGQYF | TRBJ2-7 | TRBV7-2
CASSPTQGAGSGANVLTF | TRBJ2-6 | TRBV18
CASARVLGNEQFF | TRBJ2-1 | TRBV19
CASSLVSFYEQFF | TRBJ2-1 | TRBV5-1
CASRTGIGHQPQHF | TRBJ1-5 | TRBV28
CASKLRAGQPQHF | TRBJ1-5 | TRBV6-5
CASSLVTGAPNTEAFF | TRBJ1-1 | TRBV11-2
CASSELRNTEAFF | TRBJ1-1 | TRBV11-2
CASHIGGADTQYF | TRBJ2-3 | TRBV10-2
CASSNWQQKQETQYF | TRBJ2-5 | TRBV21-1
CASSLKYRENTEAFF | TRBJ1-1 | TRBV11-2
CASSLVGSHNEQFF | TRBJ2-1 | TRBV5-1
CASSENSGITYNEQFF | TRBJ2-1 | TRBV6-1
CASSPGLAGEYGEQFF | TRBJ2-1 | TRBV5-1